This T cell receptor (beta chain) was captured in a study of monozygotic twins with inflammatory bowel disease. Findings and limits, study-wide: Heterogeneous immunosuppressive treatment regimens may have introduced variability into patient repertoires. Repertoire similarity matched across concordant and discordant twins, perhaps owing to limited power.

Comments on this clonotype: No antigen is known for it.

Germline CDR1 reads MDHEN; CDR2 reads SYDVKM. The CDR3 runs 15 residues. TCRdb reprocessed the 5' RACE reads, keeping one entry per CDR3 protein, no DNA. The sample has 350,000 to 500,000 distinct CDR3 sequences, and its top ten clones hold 2% to 3%. The chain couples TRBV28 to TRBJ2-1; TCRdb calls TRBD1, which cannot be checked without DNA. This TCR derives from a human donor with ulcerative colitis or Crohn's disease, or a healthy co-twin of an affected twin (not recorded which). The material sequenced was blood. The CDR3 region is CASLSQGRVLNEQFF.